This passage covers 29 T cell receptor beta chains from one sample sequenced in a study of Graves' ophthalmopathy and Graves' hyperthyroidism. The authors amplified TCR beta CDR3 regions, and they did so from RNA transcripts for repertoire sequencing. In the first round, RT-PCR was carried out with HTBI primers, and a multiplex PCR formed the second round. TCRdb reanalysed the multiplex PCR reads using MiXCR and keeps one entry per CDR3 protein. The table shows around 43,000 distinct CDR3 sequences, with 40% to 65% occurring only once. Sequencing input: peripheral blood. Receptor source: an adult man with Graves' ophthalmopathy.

This clonotype was recorded at least ten times. The J gene is TRBJ2-5, the V gene TRBV6-2 or TRBV6-3; possibly TRBD1 for D (6 bases). Deletions cut 0 bases from V and 4 bases from J, with 6 bases between. The CDR3 has 13 residues. Looked up from germline, CDR1 is MNHEY and CDR2 is SVGEGT. CDR3 loop: CASSYSDRETQYF. Written as DNA, the CDR3 is TGTGCCAGCAGTTACTCGGACAGAGAGACCCAGTACTTC.

The chain recombines TRBV18 with TRBJ1-1; possibly TRBD1 for D (6 bases). Germline V CDR1 and CDR2: KGHSH, LQKENI. Trimming removed 1 base at V and 1 base at J, with 10 bases between. CDR3 length equals 15 residues. The CDR3: CASSPLDSENTEAFF. CDR3 DNA sequence: TGTGCCAGCTCACCACTGGACAGTGAGAACACTGAAGCTTTCTTT.

The count of this clonotype is one. This chain connects TRBV6-5 to TRBJ2-5; 9 bases are shared with TRBD2. From germline, CDR1 is MNHEY and CDR2 SVGAGI. Losses at the gene ends were 3 bases for V and 3 bases for J; bases not matched to a gene: 2. There are 14 residues in the CDR3. The CDR3 reads CASSYSGGEETQYF. DNA for the CDR3: TGTGCCAGCAGTTATAGCGGGGGAGAAGAGACCCAGTACTTC.

This clonotype was counted at least ten times. V gene TRBV16 combines with J gene TRBJ1-2; possibly TRBD1 for D (6 bases). Germline V gene data show CDR1 as KGHSY and CDR2 as FQNENV. This CDR3 region has 16 residues. Trimming cost V 2 bases and J 6 bases, with 19 bases left between them. CDR3 DNA: TGTGCCAGCAGCCAAGTCGGGACATCCCGGGGCAATGGCTACACCTTC. It translates to CASSQVGTSRGNGYTF.

This clonotype was observed many times. The chain recombines TRBV4-1 with TRBJ1-2; D possibly corresponds to TRBD1 (5 bases). Germline V gene data show CDR1 as MGHRA and CDR2 as YSYEKL. V lost 0 bases and J 5 bases, leaving 10 bases between the germline ends. CDR3 length: 14 amino acids. This CDR3 is CASSQDNPGYGYTF. Here the CDR3 DNA reads TGCGCCAGCAGCCAAGATAATCCAGGGTATGGCTACACCTTC.

J is TRBJ2-2 and V is TRBV30, with a tentative D call TRBD2 (6 bases). The CDR3 consists of 17 residues. Trimming shortened V by 0 bases and J by 5 bases, and 19 bases separated the two germline ends. Germline CDR1 reads GTSNPN; CDR2 reads SVGIG (reference sequence). In nucleotides, the CDR3 is TGTGCCTGGAGTGTAAAGTTGAGGGGTGGGGGGACCGGGGAGCTGTTTTTT. Its protein product is CAWSVKLRGGGTGELFF.

This sequence joins TRBV20-1 and TRBJ2-7, with TRBD2 matching over 9 bases. Per the germline V gene, CDR1 is DFQATT and CDR2 is SNEGSKA (reference sequence). The CDR3 is 15 amino acids. The V and J ends lost 6 bases and 11 bases, in that order; junction bases with no gene match: 20. The CDR3 here is CSAGGGGLVGTEEYF. The DNA of the CDR3 is TGCAGTGCGGGCGGGGGGGGACTAGTGGGAACTGAAGAGTACTTC.

The V and J genes are TRBV2 and TRBJ1-1, with a possible D match to TRBD1 (6 bases). This CDR3 comprises 15 residues. The V gene lost 0 bases and the J gene lost 5 bases, with 13 bases spanning the gap. Germline values: CDR1 SNHLY, CDR2 FYNNEI. Written as DNA, the CDR3 is TGTGCCAGCAGTGAAGCAGGGGGGGCGATAACTGAAGCTTTCTTT. The encoded protein is CASSEAGGAITEAFF.

This clonotype showed up many times. The chain carries TRBV6-4 and TRBJ2-1; TRBD1 matches 10 bases. The CDR3 contains 15 residues. The germline V gene encodes CDR1 MRHNA and CDR2 SNTAGT. V trimming: 6 bases; J trimming: 4 bases; junction bases outside the gene matches: 6. The CDR3 DNA follows: TGTGCCAGCAGCCCCGGGACAGGGGCATACAATGAGCAGTTCTTC. Translation gives CASSPGTGAYNEQFF.

With respect to this clonotype: It is likely a read error, because the conserved phenylalanine at the end of the CDR3 is missing. The DNA is left out, because the CDR3 cannot be placed on it with certainty; the CDR3 is given as TCRdb lists it. This chain links TRBV7-9 with TRBJ1-1. The CDR3 extends over 14 residues, inclusive of both ends. Germline loops: CDR1 SEHNR, CDR2 FQNEAQ (reference sequence). The chain's CDR3 is CASSRPRVNTEAFL.

Ten or more counts support this clonotype. The chain links TRBV6-5 to TRBJ2-7, with TRBD1 identical over 7 bases. This CDR3 spans 15 amino acids. CDR1 and CDR2 from the germline V gene are MNHEY and SVGAGI. V was pared by 6 bases and J by 0 bases, with 8 bases of the junction left unmatched. The DNA of the CDR3 is TGTGCCAGCAGCCGAGCCCGGGACAGCTCCTACGAGCAGTACGTC. Residues: CASSRARDSSYEQYV.

As to this clonotype: No conserved phenylalanine or tryptophan is present at the end of the CDR3, so a read error is the likely explanation. The chain links TRBV25-1 to TRBJ2-5; D is unclear. CDR1 is MGHDK and CDR2 is SYGVNS in the germline V gene. The CDR3 length is 13 residues. V lost 4 bases and J 1 base, leaving 7 bases between the germline ends. CDR3 in DNA: TGTGCCAGCAGTGGATTGGGCCAAGAGACCCAGTACCTC. It encodes CASSGLGQETQYL.

On this clonotype: At one of its ends the junction is not consistent with the germline gene, which may arise from a read error. The rearrangement uses TRBV10-1 and TRBJ1-1; D is unresolved. The CDR3 has 14 amino acids. The germline gives CDR1 WNHNN, CDR2 SYGVQD (reference sequence). CDR3 sequence (DNA): TGCGTCAGCAGTGAGTCCGGGCTTATCACTGAAGCTTTCTTT. Translation gives CVSSESGLITEAFF.

This clonotype was seen at least ten times. The DNA of the CDR3 is TGCGCCAGCAGCGGGACAGGGTCCTCTGGGGCCAACGTCCTGACTTTC. Its protein is CASSGTGSSGANVLTF. The chain employs TRBV5-1 and TRBJ2-6, with 9 nucleotides matching TRBD1. CDR3 length: 16 amino acids. The trim removed 4 bases at V and 0 bases at J, leaving 2 bases unmatched. Germline loops: CDR1 SGHRS, CDR2 YFSETQ. Filled out from reference TRBV5-1 and TRBJ2-6, the complete variable domain reads KAGVTQTPRYLIKTRGQQVTLSCSPISGHRSVSWYQQTPGQGLQFLFEYFSETQRNKGNFPGRFSGRQFSNSRSEMNVSTLELGDSALYLCASSGTGSSGANVLTFGAGSRLTVL.

This clonotype was found many times. The chain carries TRBV5-1 and TRBJ2-1; D not certain. Germline loops: CDR1 SGHRS, CDR2 YFSETQ. This CDR3 spans 14 amino acids. With 1 base removed from V and 6 bases from J, the gap between germline ends came to 11 bases. The CDR3 DNA is TGCGCCAGCAGCTTGTATCGCGAAACCAATGAGCAGTTCTTC. This translates into CASSLYRETNEQFF.

This clonotype came up a few times. The V gene is TRBV5-4, the J gene TRBJ1-5; D gene uncertain. Between the trimmed V and J ends, which lost 5 bases and 9 bases, there was a span of 9 bases. Germline V gene sequence: CDR1 SGHNT, CDR2 YYREEE (reference sequence). The CDR3 sequence is 11 residues long. DNA for the CDR3: TGTGCCAGCAGTCGACCAGGGCCCCAGCATTTT. Its translation is CASSRPGPQHF.

As concerns this clonotype: This may stem from a read error, because a much larger clone lies one nucleotide away. J is TRBJ1-1 and V is TRBV3-1, with no clear D. The CDR3 contains 15 residues. Per germline, CDR1 LGHDT and CDR2 YNNKEL (reference sequence). The CDR3 DNA sequence: TGTGCCAGCAGCCAAAGTTTCGCGTCGAACTCTGAAGCTTTCTTT. Translation: CASSQSFASNSEAFF. Supplemented by reference TRBV3-1 and TRBJ1-1, the full variable domain reads DTAVSQTPKYLVTQMGNDKSIKCEQNLGHDTMYWYKQDSKKFLKIMFSYNNKELIINETVPNRFSPKSPDKAHLNLHINSLELGDSAVYFCASSQSFASNSEAFFGQGTRLTVV.

To note about this clonotype: A single base separates this from a much larger clone, so it may be a read error. The gene calls are TRBV7-6 and TRBJ1-1, with D uncertain. This CDR3 contains 15 residues. Germline-derived CDR1 and CDR2 are SGHVS and FNYEAQ. The V end was cut by 4 bases, the J end by 5 bases, with 17 bases between. The CDR3 bases are TGTGCCAGCAGCTACGTATCGGGGTTGCGGACTGAAGCTTTCTTT. Encoded protein: CASSYVSGLRTEAFF. The entire variable domain, with the rest obtained from reference TRBV7-6 and TRBJ1-1, is as follows: GAGVSQSPRYKVTKRGQDVALRCDPISGHVSLYWYRQALGQGPEFLTYFNYEAQQDKSGLPNDRFSAERPEGSISTLTIQRTEQRDSAMYRCASSYVSGLRTEAFFGQGTRLTVV.

This clonotype was seen at least ten times. This rearrangement joins TRBV11-2 to TRBJ2-5; D remains ambiguous. CDR3 length equals 15 residues. Germline values: CDR1 SGHAT, CDR2 FQNNGV. V was clipped by 1 base and J by 7 bases, with 16 bases between them. The CDR3 here is CASSLAGPLRGTQYF. The DNA of the CDR3 is TGTGCCAGCAGCTTAGCAGGCCCCCTTCGAGGGACCCAGTACTTC.

The chain couples TRBV7-3 to TRBJ1-5; TRBD1 matches 8 bases. CDR3 length: 12 residues. With V trimmed by 2 bases and J by 14 bases, 5 bases remained unmatched. Germline loops: CDR1 SGHTA, CDR2 FQGTGA. CDR3 sequence: CASSLGQGNEHF. CDR3 DNA sequence: TGTGCCAGCAGCTTAGGACAGGGTAACGAGCATTTT.

This clonotype has ten or more counts. The chain couples TRBV12-3 or TRBV12-4 to TRBJ2-1; the match to TRBD2 covers 8 bases. The CDR3 totals 15 residues. With V trimmed by 6 bases and J by 6 bases, 10 bases remained unmatched. CDR3 nucleotides: TGTGCCAGCAGCCTGACGGGAGGGCCGAGCAATGAGCAGTTCTTC. Its translation is CASSLTGGPSNEQFF.

This clonotype counts as medium-sized. The gene calls are TRBV2 and TRBJ2-5, with 7 bases matching TRBD2. The CDR3 contains 15 residues. Per the germline V gene, CDR1 is SNHLY and CDR2 is FYNNEI. J was trimmed by 4 bases and V by 3 bases; bases with no gene match: 8. CDR3 residues: CASSDAGVASETQYF. CDR3 sequence (DNA): TGTGCCAGCAGTGACGCGGGAGTGGCGTCAGAGACCCAGTACTTC.

This clonotype was picked up many times. This chain uses TRBV12-3 or TRBV12-4 with TRBJ1-3, with TRBD1 matching over 7 bases. Trimming removed 6 bases from V and 0 bases from J; junction bases left unmatched: 11. This CDR3 has 17 residues. The CDR3 DNA reads as TGTGCCAGCAGCCTGCCCGGGACAGAAATCTCTGGAAACACCATATATTTT. It is translated as CASSLPGTEISGNTIYF.

By share, this clonotype ranks as medium-sized. The chain couples TRBV7-9 to TRBJ2-1; no clear D. Germline V CDR1 and CDR2: SEHNR, FQNEAQ (reference sequence). The CDR3 has 12 residues. The germline V and J ends were trimmed by 6 bases and 5 bases, with 8 bases remaining between them. This CDR3 is CASRTPDNEQFF. The CDR3 DNA sequence: TGTGCCAGCAGAACGCCCGACAATGAGCAGTTCTTC.

This chain joins TRBV7-7 and TRBJ2-1, with a tentative D call TRBD2 (6 bases). Germline CDR1 SSHAT, CDR2 FNYEAQ (reference sequence). The CDR3 runs to 13 residues. The CDR3 sequence is CASGRSPYNEQFF. The CDR3 nucleotides are TGTGCTAGCGGACGGAGTCCCTACAATGAGCAGTTCTTC.

The chain joins TRBV7-9 to TRBJ2-7, with no clear D. Germline loops: CDR1 SEHNR, CDR2 FQNEAQ (reference sequence). The CDR3 is 16 amino acids. CDR3 loop: CASSLGGPLSPYEQHV. The CDR3 DNA follows: TGTGCCAGCAGCTTAGGCGGACCCCTAAGCCCCTACGAGCAGCACGTC.

Many counts were recorded for this clonotype. The J gene is TRBJ2-7, the V gene TRBV12-3 or TRBV12-4; D gene uncertain. Trimming left V 5 bases short and J 5 bases short, with 10 bases between. CDR3 size: 12 residues. The CDR3 sequence is CASSRTRHEQYV. Here the CDR3 DNA reads TGTGCCAGCAGTCGGACCAGGCACGAGCAGTACGTC.

CDR3 in amino acids: CASSPGYDSPLHF. The CDR3 coding sequence is TGTGCCAGCAGTCCAGGGTATGATTCACCCCTCCACTTT. This chain links TRBV6-5 with TRBJ1-6; perhaps TRBD1 as D (5 bases). The CDR3 has 13 amino acids. In germline, CDR1 is MNHEY, CDR2 SVGAGI. Deletions cut 5 bases from V and 8 bases from J, with 10 bases between.

Concerning this clonotype: A single base separates this from a much larger clone, so it may be a read error. In this CDR3 the conserved last residue, phenylalanine or tryptophan, is missing, so a read error is likely. This chain uses TRBV6-2 or TRBV6-3 with TRBJ2-3; 10 bases match TRBD2. CDR3 length: 16 residues. Looked up from germline, CDR1 is MNHEY and CDR2 is SVGEGT. V trimming: 7 bases; J trimming: 4 bases; junction bases outside the gene matches: 11. The CDR3: CASIPGLASVPDTQYL. The CDR3, as DNA: TGTGCCAGCATCCCGGGACTAGCGTCTGTCCCAGATACGCAGTATTTG.